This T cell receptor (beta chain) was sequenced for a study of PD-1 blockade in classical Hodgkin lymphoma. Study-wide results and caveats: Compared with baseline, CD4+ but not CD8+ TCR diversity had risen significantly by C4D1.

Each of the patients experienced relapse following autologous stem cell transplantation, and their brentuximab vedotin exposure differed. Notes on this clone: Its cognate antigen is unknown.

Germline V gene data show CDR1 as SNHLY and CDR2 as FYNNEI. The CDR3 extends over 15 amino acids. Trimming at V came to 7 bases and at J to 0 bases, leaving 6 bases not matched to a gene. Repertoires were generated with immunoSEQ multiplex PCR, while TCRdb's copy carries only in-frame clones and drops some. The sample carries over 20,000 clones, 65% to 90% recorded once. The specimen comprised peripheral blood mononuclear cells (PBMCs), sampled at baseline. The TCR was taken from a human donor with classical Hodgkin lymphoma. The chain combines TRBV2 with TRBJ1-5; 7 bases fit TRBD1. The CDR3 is CASKYRGNSNQPQHF. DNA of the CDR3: TGTGCCAGCAAATACAGGGGAAATAGCAATCAGCCCCAGCATTTT. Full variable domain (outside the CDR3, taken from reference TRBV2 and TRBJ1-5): EPEVTQTPSHQVTQMGQEVILRCVPISNHLYFYWYRQILGQKVEFLVSFYNNEISEKSEIFDDQFSVERPDGSNFTLKIRSTKLEDSAMYFCASKYRGNSNQPQHFGDGTRLSIL.